This T cell receptor beta chain is drawn from a study of regulatory T cells in long-lasting Graves disease. Study summary: The term persistent Graves' disease signified upward of 5 years on antithyroid drugs with positive TSH receptor antibodies. General study points: For persistent Graves' patients, TCR diversity was lower than for newly diagnosed ones.

Building of the TCR beta libraries involved iRepertoire HTBI primers and Arm-PCR of CDR3 regions. Per the study methods: From all samples, identification returned some 15 TRBJ and approximately 67 TRBV segments. TCRdb ran MiXCR on the multiplex PCR reads and lists one entry per CDR3 protein. The V and J calls and clone size are TCRdb's, not the authors'. This repertoire shows about 400,000 distinct CDR3 sequences, about a fifth found once; its top ten account for around 21%. The table lists this clonotype with a few counts. Antigen specificity is unknown. Time point of the sample: persistent/refractory GD, antithyroid drugs over 5 years with positive TRAb. PBMC-derived RNA was used for the TCR library. This specimen consisted of peripheral blood mononuclear cells (PBMCs), obtained when the disease was refractory, from a patient treated with antithyroid drugs. The clonotype was recovered from a female donor with Graves disease.

The CDR3 here is CAWSVGHSAYEQYF. The CDR3 coding sequence is TGTGCCTGGAGTGTGGGCCATTCAGCCTACGAGCAGTACTTC. This chain links TRBV30 with TRBJ2-7; D uncertain. The length of the CDR3 is 14 residues. Trimming removed 0 bases from V and 2 bases from J, with 11 bases in between. Per the germline V gene, CDR1 is GTSNPN and CDR2 is SVGIG (reference sequence).